Detailed here is one T cell receptor beta chain. Its antigen is unknown. Every patient had relapsed following autologous stem cell transplantation, and cohorts differed in brentuximab vedotin exposure. This record belongs to a study of PD-1 blockade in classical Hodgkin lymphoma. Across the study: Every 2 weeks, patients got 3 mg/kg intravenous nivolumab. Points from the study as a whole: Patients who responded completely had about the same baseline diversity as newly diagnosed patients.

Sequenced by immunoSEQ multiplex PCR; TCRdb stores in-frame clones only, minus some. The sample holds tens of thousands of clones, just under 75% seen once. Trimming removed 6 bases from V and 0 bases from J, with 6 bases in between. Germline V gene sequence: CDR1 SQVTM, CDR2 ANQGSEA. CDR3 size: 12 residues. The chain combines TRBV29-1 with TRBJ1-3; no reliable D call. This TCR derives from a human donor with classical Hodgkin lymphoma. The source was peripheral blood mononuclear cells (PBMCs), collected before the second cycle of nivolumab. As DNA, the CDR3 is TGCAGCGTCCGGTACTCTGGAAACACCATATATTTT. This sequence encodes CSVRYSGNTIYF. The entire variable domain, with the rest obtained from reference TRBV29-1 and TRBJ1-3, is as follows: SAVISQKPSRDICQRGTSLTIQCQVDSQVTMMFWYRQQPGQSLTLIATANQGSEATYESGFVIDKFPISRPNLTFSTLTVSNMSPEDSSIYLCSVRYSGNTIYFGEGSWLTVV.